This section outlines one T cell receptor beta chain sequence together with its context. As originally analysed: Amplifying reference gene primers gave estimates of nucleated cell counts. TCRdb's table, derived via immunoSEQ multiplex PCR, lists solely in-frame clones and lacks some. V and J calls and clone size are given by that table; D and trimming were obtained from the DNA. The sample consists of roughly 100,000 clones, roughly nine tenths of them appearing once. CDR3 size: 16 residues. CDR1 is SEHNR, CDR2 FQNEAQ, per germline (reference sequence). The ends were cut back, 0 bases at V and 4 bases at J, with 16 bases in the middle. This specimen comes from a study of blood T cell repertoires in COVID-19. On the study more broadly: COVID-19 samples from acute and convalescent phases originated in the United States, Italy and Spain. T cells, B-cell-depleted T cells, or PBMCs supplied cDNA or gDNA.

This TCR came from a human donor in a cohort sampled during active COVID-19. Sequencing was performed on peripheral blood. The chain combines TRBV7-9 with TRBJ2-7, with a tentative D call TRBD1 (5 bases). CDR3 nucleotides: TGTGCCAGCAGCTTAGCTCCGGGCCAGGGCCCGTACGAGCAGTACTTC. Amino acid sequence: CASSLAPGQGPYEQYF.